This TCR beta chain was documented in a study of blood T cell repertoires in COVID-19. Study-wide context: Researchers got acute and convalescent COVID-19 samples from the United States, Italy and Spain.

Repertoires were generated with immunoSEQ multiplex PCR, while TCRdb's copy carries only in-frame clones and drops some. Here the sample spans some 500,000 clones, around nine tenths being singletons. This clone has a single count. From germline, CDR1 is MNHEY and CDR2 SVGAGI. V trimming: 6 bases; J trimming: 0 bases; junction bases outside the gene matches: 3. The CDR3 has 15 amino acids. Sequences were obtained from peripheral blood. The chain links TRBV6-5 to TRBJ1-4, with 8 bases aligning to TRBD1. This sequence was found in a woman aged 45-59 years with COVID-19, enrolled during active disease. CDR3 residues: CASREDRATNEKLFF. CDR3 coding DNA: TGTGCCAGCAGGGAGGACAGGGCAACTAATGAAAAACTGTTTTTT.